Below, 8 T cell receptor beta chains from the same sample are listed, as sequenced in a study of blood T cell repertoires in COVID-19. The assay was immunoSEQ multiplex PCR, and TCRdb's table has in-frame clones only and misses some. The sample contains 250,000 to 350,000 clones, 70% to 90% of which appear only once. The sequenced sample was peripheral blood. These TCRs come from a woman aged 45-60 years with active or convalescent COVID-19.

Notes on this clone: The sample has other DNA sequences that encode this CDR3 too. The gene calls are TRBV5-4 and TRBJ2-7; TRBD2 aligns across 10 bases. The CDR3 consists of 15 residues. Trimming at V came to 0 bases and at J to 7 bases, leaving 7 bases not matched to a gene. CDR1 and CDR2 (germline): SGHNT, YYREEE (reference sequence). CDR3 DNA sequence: TGTGCCAGCAGCTTGGGTGCTAGCGGGGGTGGGGAGCAGTACTTC. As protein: CASSLGASGGGEQYF.

In nucleotides, the CDR3 is TGTGCCAGCAGCTTGGGTCGCCAGGGACTAGGAGACGAGCAGTACTTC. As protein: CASSLGRQGLGDEQYF. The genes are TRBV5-6 and TRBJ2-7; 8 bases match TRBD2. The CDR3 has 16 residues. J was trimmed by 5 bases and V by 0 bases; bases with no gene match: 10. Germline CDR1 reads SGHDT; CDR2 reads YYEEEE.

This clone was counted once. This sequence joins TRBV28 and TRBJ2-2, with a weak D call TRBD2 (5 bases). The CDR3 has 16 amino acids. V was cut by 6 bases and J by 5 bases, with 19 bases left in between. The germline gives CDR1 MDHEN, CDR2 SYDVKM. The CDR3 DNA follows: TGTGCCAGCAGCGTTTTAACGAGACTACAAACCGGGGAGCTGTTTTTT. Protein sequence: CASSVLTRLQTGELFF.

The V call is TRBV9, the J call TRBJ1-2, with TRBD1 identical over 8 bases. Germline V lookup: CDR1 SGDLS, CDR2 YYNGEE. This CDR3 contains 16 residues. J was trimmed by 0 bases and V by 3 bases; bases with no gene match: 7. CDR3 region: CASSGLWTGTNYGYTF. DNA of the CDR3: TGTGCCAGCAGCGGACTATGGACAGGGACTAACTATGGCTACACCTTC.

CDR3 protein: CASSEGDYTDTQYF. DNA of the CDR3: TGTGCCAGCAGTGAAGGGGACTACACAGATACGCAGTATTTT. This chain uses TRBV2 with TRBJ2-3, with TRBD2 matching over 7 bases. Germline assignment: CDR1 SNHLY and CDR2 FYNNEI. Trimming cost V 1 base and J 2 bases; bases outside gene matches: 0. This CDR3 comprises 14 residues.

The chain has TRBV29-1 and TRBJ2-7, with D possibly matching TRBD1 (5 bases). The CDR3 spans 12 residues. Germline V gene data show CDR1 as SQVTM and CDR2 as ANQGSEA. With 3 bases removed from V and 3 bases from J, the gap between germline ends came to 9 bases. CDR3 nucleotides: TGCAGCGTTGATCAGGGTGGCTACGAGCAGTACTTC. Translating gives CSVDQGGYEQYF.

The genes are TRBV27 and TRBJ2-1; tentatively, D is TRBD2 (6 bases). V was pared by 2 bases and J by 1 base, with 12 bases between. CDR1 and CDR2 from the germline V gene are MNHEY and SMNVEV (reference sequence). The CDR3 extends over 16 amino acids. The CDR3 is CASSLRRATSYNEQFF. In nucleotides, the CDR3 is TGTGCCAGCAGTTTAAGGAGGGCAACGTCCTACAATGAGCAGTTCTTC.

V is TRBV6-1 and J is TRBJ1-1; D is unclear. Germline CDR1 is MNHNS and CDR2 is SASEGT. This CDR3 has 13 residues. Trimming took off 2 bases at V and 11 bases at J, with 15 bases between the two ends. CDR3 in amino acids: CASSEIGALRAFF. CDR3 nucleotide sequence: TGTGCCAGCAGTGAAATTGGTGCCCTCCGGGCTTTCTTT.